The 19 T cell receptor beta chains listed next were all sequenced from one sample in a study of control samples from healthy donors and cancer patients. Some clones are missing from TCRdb's copy, which holds only in-frame ones; the method was immunoSEQ multiplex PCR. The sample yields some 120,000 clones, around 90% seen once. The material sequenced was blood. These receptors were obtained from a man younger than 35 in good health.

The V gene is TRBV18, the J gene TRBJ1-1, with unresolved D. Germline CDR1 is KGHSH and CDR2 is LQKENI. Trimming cost V 4 bases and J 1 base, with 7 bases left between them. There are 13 residues in the CDR3. CDR3 nucleotide sequence: TGTGCCAGCTCACACGGGGAGAACACTGAAGCTTTCTTT. This translates into CASSHGENTEAFF.

The CDR3 nucleotides read TGTGCCAGTAGTATAGGGGACTACAATGAGCAGTTCTTC. The encoded protein is CASSIGDYNEQFF. The chain recombines TRBV19 with TRBJ2-1; D uncertain. The ends were cut back, 1 base at V and 3 bases at J, with 4 bases in the middle. The CDR3 has 13 amino acids. Germline CDR1 reads LNHDA; CDR2 reads SQIVND (reference sequence).

This chain uses TRBV12-3 or TRBV12-4 with TRBJ1-1, with unresolved D. V lost 3 bases to trimming and J lost 3 bases, with 8 bases between them. The CDR3 is made up of 13 amino acids. The CDR3 protein is CASSFGSHTEAFF. The DNA of the CDR3 is TGTGCCAGCAGTTTCGGGAGCCACACTGAAGCTTTCTTT.

This clone was detected once. The genes are TRBV19 and TRBJ2-3, with TRBD2 identical over 7 bases. The V gene end was trimmed by 4 bases and the J gene end by 3 bases; junction bases not matched to a gene: 7. The CDR3 extends over 15 amino acids. Germline CDR1 LNHDA, CDR2 SQIVND (reference sequence). CDR3 in amino acids: CASSTRTSVTDTQYF. DNA for the CDR3: TGTGCCAGTAGTACTCGCACTAGCGTTACAGATACGCAGTATTTT. The complete variable domain, with remaining parts taken from reference TRBV19 and TRBJ2-3, reads DGGITQSPKYLFRKEGQNVTLSCEQNLNHDAMYWYRQDPGQGLRLIYYSQIVNDFQKGDIAEGYSVSREKKESFPLTVTSAQKNPTAFYLCASSTRTSVTDTQYFGPGTRLTVL.

The chain is built from TRBV7-6 and TRBJ2-5, with unresolved D. Per germline, CDR1 SGHVS and CDR2 FNYEAQ. CDR3 length: 15 residues. Between the trimmed V and J ends, which lost 3 bases and 5 bases, there was a span of 16 bases. The CDR3, as DNA: TGTGCCAGCAGCTTTTATGGTTACGTCTCGGAGACCCAGTACTTC. Its protein product is CASSFYGYVSETQYF.

This chain connects TRBV4-3 to TRBJ1-6, with 7 bases fitting TRBD1. The CDR3 totals 15 residues. Germline V gives CDR1 LGHNA, CDR2 YSLEER. Trimming cost V 0 bases and J 7 bases; bases outside gene matches: 3. The DNA of the CDR3 is TGCGCCAGCAGCCAAGAAGACAGGGAGAATTCACCCCTCCACTTT. It translates to CASSQEDRENSPLHF.

The chain is built from TRBV5-4 and TRBJ1-1, with D hard to call. Trimming stripped 4 bases from V and 7 bases from J, with 14 bases between. This CDR3 is built from 13 residues. Germline V gene lookup returns CDR1 SGHNT and CDR2 YYREEE (reference sequence). Written as DNA, the CDR3 is TGTGCCAGCAGCGCCCCCCACAGAGATGAAGCTTTCTTT. As protein: CASSAPHRDEAFF.

The count of this clone is one. The chain joins TRBV30 to TRBJ1-1; TRBD1 might be the D (5 bases). Trimming removed 0 bases from V and 4 bases from J, with 12 bases in between. From germline, CDR1 is GTSNPN and CDR2 SVGIG (reference sequence). There are 14 residues in the CDR3. DNA for the CDR3: TGTGCCTGGAGTGTTGGGGGGTTGGGCACTGAAGCTTTCTTT. Translated: CAWSVGGLGTEAFF.

The chain carries TRBV2 and TRBJ1-4; D is undetermined. The CDR3 spans 14 residues. Trimming removed 6 bases at V and 5 bases at J, with 13 bases between. Germline V gene sequence: CDR1 SNHLY, CDR2 FYNNEI. In nucleotides, the CDR3 is TGTGCCAGCAGGGATTGGACGGGAAATGAAAAACTGTTTTTT. It yields the protein CASRDWTGNEKLFF.

This chain uses TRBV4-2 with TRBJ2-7; TRBD2 matches 7 bases. Germline CDR1 reads LGHNA; CDR2 reads YNFKEQ. The CDR3 contains 16 residues. J was trimmed by 5 bases and V by 0 bases; bases with no gene match: 10. CDR3 amino acids: CASSQETSLLVDEQYF. The CDR3 DNA reads as TGTGCCAGCAGCCAAGAGACTAGCTTATTGGTCGACGAGCAGTACTTC.

The chain links TRBV2 to TRBJ2-3, with D maybe TRBD2 (5 bases). The germline gives CDR1 SNHLY, CDR2 FYNNEI. Trimming cost V 7 bases and J 4 bases, with 21 bases left between them. The CDR3 sequence is 16 residues long. The CDR3 nucleotides read TGTGCCAGCATCGAGACTACCGATCATCACCCAGATACGCAGTATTTT. Protein product: CASIETTDHHPDTQYF.

The rearrangement joins TRBV28 to TRBJ1-2; 10 positions agree with TRBD1. The CDR3 has 18 amino acids. Germline CDR1 is MDHEN and CDR2 is SYDVKM. After removal of 1 base from V and 4 bases from J, the junction contained 12 bases not matched to a gene. The CDR3 DNA follows: TGTGCCAGCAGTTTATTGAGACAGGGGGCGCGTTCTAGCTATGGCTACACCTTC. Encoded protein: CASSLLRQGARSSYGYTF.

The chain uses TRBV28 and TRBJ1-6, with 7 positions matching TRBD1. The trim removed 6 bases at V and 8 bases at J, leaving 10 bases unmatched. This CDR3 contains 15 residues. Germline CDR1 MDHEN, CDR2 SYDVKM. CDR3 protein: CASRARDREHSPLHF. CDR3 sequence (DNA): TGTGCCAGCAGAGCCCGAGACAGGGAACATTCACCCCTCCACTTT.

V usage is TRBV3-1 (or the pseudogene TRBV3-2) and J usage is TRBJ1-1, with D tentatively TRBD1 (5 bases). Looked up from germline, CDR1 is LGHDT and CDR2 is YNNKEL (reference sequence). V was clipped by 6 bases and J by 3 bases, with 14 bases between them. The CDR3 contains 14 residues. DNA of the CDR3: TGTGCCAGCAGTCCTAGGATGGGGGACACTGAAGCTTTCTTT. It yields the protein CASSPRMGDTEAFF.

The V gene is TRBV5-1, the J gene TRBJ2-1, with D unclear. The germline V and J ends were trimmed by 5 bases and 4 bases, with 7 bases remaining between them. There are 12 residues in the CDR3. CDR1 and CDR2 from the germline V gene are SGHRS and YFSETQ. The CDR3 region has the DNA TGCGCCAGCAGTACAGCTTACAATGAGCAGTTCTTC. Translated, it gives CASSTAYNEQFF.

V usage is TRBV2 and J usage is TRBJ1-1; D might be TRBD1 (5 bases). Trimming pared 0 bases from V and 5 bases from J, leaving 10 bases between. Germline V gene lookup returns CDR1 SNHLY and CDR2 FYNNEI. This CDR3 is built from 14 residues. In DNA form, the CDR3 reads TGTGCCAGCAGTGAAGCTCAGGGCTGGACTGAAGCTTTCTTT. This sequence encodes CASSEAQGWTEAFF.

The chain carries TRBV12-3 or TRBV12-4 and TRBJ2-2; maybe TRBD1 (5 bases). Trimming stripped 2 bases from V and 7 bases from J, with 8 bases between. The CDR3 runs to 13 residues. The CDR3 is CASSLQGGGELFF. For the CDR3, the DNA is TGTGCCAGCAGTTTACAGGGTGGCGGGGAGCTGTTTTTT.

This clone appeared a few times. The genes are TRBV10-1 and TRBJ2-5, with D possibly being TRBD1 or TRBD2 (5 bases each). Germline V gene data show CDR1 as WNHNN and CDR2 as SYGVQD (reference sequence). The CDR3 totals 14 residues. Trimming removed 6 bases at V and 1 base at J, with 12 bases between. The CDR3 sequence: CASRGVEIQETQYF. CDR3 in DNA: TGCGCCAGCAGGGGGGTCGAAATCCAAGAGACCCAGTACTTC.

V gene TRBV19 combines with J gene TRBJ2-1; TRBD2 aligns across 10 bases. Germline assignment: CDR1 LNHDA and CDR2 SQIVND (reference sequence). V lost 10 bases, J lost 8 bases, and 11 bases stayed unmatched. The CDR3 is made up of 14 amino acids. CDR3 region: CAKVAGGPSYEQFF. The CDR3 bases are TGTGCCAAGGTAGCGGGAGGCCCGTCCTATGAGCAGTTCTTC.